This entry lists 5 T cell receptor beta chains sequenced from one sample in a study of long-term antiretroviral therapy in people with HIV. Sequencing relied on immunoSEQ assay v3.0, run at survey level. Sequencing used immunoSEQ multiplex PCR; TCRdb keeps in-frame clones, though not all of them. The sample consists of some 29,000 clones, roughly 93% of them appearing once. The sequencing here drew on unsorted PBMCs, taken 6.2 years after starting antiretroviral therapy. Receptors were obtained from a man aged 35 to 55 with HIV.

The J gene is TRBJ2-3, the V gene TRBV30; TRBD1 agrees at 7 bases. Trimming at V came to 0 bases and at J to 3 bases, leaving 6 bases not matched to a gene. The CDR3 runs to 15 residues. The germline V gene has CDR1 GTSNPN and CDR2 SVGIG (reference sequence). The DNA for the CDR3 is TGTGCCTGGAGTGTACAGGGGCTTGGGACAGATACGCAGTATTTT. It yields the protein CAWSVQGLGTDTQYF.

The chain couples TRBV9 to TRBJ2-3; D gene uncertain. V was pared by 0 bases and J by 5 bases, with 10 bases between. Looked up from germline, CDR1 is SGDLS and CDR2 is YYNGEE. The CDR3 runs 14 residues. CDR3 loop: CASSVEDVRDTQYF. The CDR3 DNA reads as TGTGCCAGCAGCGTAGAGGACGTCAGAGATACGCAGTATTTT.

The CDR3 is CASSHSTGYSDTQYF. In nucleotides, the CDR3 is TGTGCCAGCAGCCATTCGACAGGGTATTCAGATACGCAGTATTTT. The V gene is TRBV5-6, the J gene TRBJ2-3; TRBD1 aligns across 7 bases. The CDR3 is 15 amino acids. The germline gives CDR1 SGHDT, CDR2 YYEEEE. J lost 4 bases, V lost 4 bases, and 9 bases had no gene match.

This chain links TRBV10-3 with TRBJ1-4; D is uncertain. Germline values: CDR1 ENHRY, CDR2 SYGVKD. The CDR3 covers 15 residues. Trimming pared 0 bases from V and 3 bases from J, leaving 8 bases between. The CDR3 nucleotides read TGTGCCATCAGTGAGTCAAGGGCGTCTAATGAAAAACTGTTTTTT. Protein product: CAISESRASNEKLFF.

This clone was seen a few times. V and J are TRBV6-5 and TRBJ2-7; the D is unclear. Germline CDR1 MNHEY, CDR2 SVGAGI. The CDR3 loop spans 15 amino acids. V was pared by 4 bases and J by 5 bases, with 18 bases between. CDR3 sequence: CASSLGQRPINEQYF. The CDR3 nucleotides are TGTGCCAGCAGTTTGGGTCAGAGGCCGATTAACGAGCAGTACTTC.